This TCR beta chain was observed in a study of blood T cell repertoires in COVID-19. Study-wide background: Italy, Spain and the United States were the sources of the convalescent and acute COVID-19 samples.

Enrolled during active infection, Seattle patients were then followed longitudinally. Source study methods: Amplification from reference gene primers served as the basis for estimated nucleated cell counts. Generated by immunoSEQ multiplex PCR, the TCRdb table keeps only in-frame clones and is missing some. D and trimming were read from the DNA, whereas the V and J calls and clone size are those reported in that table. The data hold about 290,000 clones, with about 90% observed a single time. The specimen sequenced was peripheral blood. This clonotype originated in a woman aged 25 to 45 with COVID-19, enrolled during active disease.

The CDR3 DNA follows: TGTGCCAGCAGTTACTCAGAGGGATGGACCGGGGAGCTGTTTTTT. Translated: CASSYSEGWTGELFF. The V call is TRBV6-6, the J call TRBJ2-2; D might be TRBD2 (5 bases). Trimming took off 0 bases at V and 5 bases at J, with 10 bases between the two ends. Germline V gene data show CDR1 as MNHNY and CDR2 as SVGAGI (reference sequence). The CDR3 has 15 amino acids.